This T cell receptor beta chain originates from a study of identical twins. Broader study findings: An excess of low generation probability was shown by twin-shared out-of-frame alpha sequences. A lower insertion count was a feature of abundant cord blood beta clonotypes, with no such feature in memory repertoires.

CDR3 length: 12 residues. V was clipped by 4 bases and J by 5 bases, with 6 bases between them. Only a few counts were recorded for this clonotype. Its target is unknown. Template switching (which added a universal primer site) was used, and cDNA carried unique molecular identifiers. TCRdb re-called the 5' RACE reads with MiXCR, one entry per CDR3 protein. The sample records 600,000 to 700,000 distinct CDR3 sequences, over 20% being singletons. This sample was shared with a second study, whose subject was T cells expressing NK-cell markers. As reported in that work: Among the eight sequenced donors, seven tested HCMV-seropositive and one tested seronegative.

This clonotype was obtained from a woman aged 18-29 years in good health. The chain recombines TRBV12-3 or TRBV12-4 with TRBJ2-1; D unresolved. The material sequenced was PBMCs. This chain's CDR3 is CASSSEDNEQFF. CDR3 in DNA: TGTGCCAGCAGTTCGGAAGACAATGAGCAGTTCTTC.